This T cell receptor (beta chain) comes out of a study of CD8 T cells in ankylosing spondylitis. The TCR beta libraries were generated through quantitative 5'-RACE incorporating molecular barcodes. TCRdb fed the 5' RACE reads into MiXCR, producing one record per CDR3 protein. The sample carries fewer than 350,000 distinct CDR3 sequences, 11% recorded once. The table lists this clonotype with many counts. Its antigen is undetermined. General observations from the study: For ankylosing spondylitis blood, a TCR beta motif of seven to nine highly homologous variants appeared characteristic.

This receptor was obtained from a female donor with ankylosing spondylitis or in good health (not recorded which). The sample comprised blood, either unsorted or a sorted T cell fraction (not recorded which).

In DNA form, the CDR3 reads TGTGCCAGCAGCCCCACCGTCCGGGCTTCCCATGAGCAGTTCTTC. As protein: CASSPTVRASHEQFF. V is TRBV4-2 and J is TRBJ2-1; no reliable D call. The CDR3 is made up of 15 amino acids. Germline V lookup: CDR1 LGHNA, CDR2 YNFKEQ. Trimming left V 4 bases short and J 8 bases short, with 18 bases between.